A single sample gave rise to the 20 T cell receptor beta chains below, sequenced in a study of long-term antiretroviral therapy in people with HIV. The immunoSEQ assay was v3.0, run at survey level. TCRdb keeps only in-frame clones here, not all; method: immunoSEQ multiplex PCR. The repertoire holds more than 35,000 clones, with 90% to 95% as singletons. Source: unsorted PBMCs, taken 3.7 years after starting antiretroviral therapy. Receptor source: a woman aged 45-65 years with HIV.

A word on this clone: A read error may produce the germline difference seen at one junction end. The CDR3 DNA reads as TGTGCCAGCAGCCTCTCCCACGAGCAGTACTTC. It specifies CASSLSHEQYF. This rearrangement joins TRBV14 to TRBJ2-7; D ambiguous. CDR1 SGHDN and CDR2 FVKESK come from the germline V gene. The CDR3 spans 11 residues.

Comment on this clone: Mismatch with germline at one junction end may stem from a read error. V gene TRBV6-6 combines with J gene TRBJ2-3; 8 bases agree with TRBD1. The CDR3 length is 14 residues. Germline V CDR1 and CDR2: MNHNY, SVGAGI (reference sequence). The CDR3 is CAGSYGQGEDTQYF. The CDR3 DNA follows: TGTGCCGGCAGTTACGGACAGGGAGAAGATACGCAGTATTTT.

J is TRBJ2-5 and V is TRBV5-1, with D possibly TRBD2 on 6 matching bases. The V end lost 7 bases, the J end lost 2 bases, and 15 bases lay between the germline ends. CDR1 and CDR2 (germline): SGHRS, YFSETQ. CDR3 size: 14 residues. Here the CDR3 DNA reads TGCGCCAGCGGTTTTTTGGGGACTCAAGAGACCCAGTACTTC. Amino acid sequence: CASGFLGTQETQYF.

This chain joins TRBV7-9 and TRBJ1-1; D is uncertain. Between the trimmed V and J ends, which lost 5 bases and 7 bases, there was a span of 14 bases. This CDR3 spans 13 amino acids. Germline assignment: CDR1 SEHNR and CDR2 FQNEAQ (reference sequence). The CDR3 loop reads CASSPPVAIEAFF. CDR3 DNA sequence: TGTGCCAGCAGCCCCCCCGTGGCTATTGAAGCTTTCTTT.

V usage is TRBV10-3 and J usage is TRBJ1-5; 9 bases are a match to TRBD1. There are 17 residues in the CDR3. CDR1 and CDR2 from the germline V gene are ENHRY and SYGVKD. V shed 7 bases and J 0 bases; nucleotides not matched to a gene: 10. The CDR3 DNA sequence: TGTGCCATCATAAGGGACAGGGAGCTTTATAGCAATCAGCCCCAGCATTTT. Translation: CAIIRDRELYSNQPQHF.

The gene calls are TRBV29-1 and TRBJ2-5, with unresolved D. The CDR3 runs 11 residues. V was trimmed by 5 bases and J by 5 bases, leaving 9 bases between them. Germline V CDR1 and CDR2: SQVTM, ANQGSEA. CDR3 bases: TGCAGCGTTCGGGTCGGGGAGACCCAGTACTTC. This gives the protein CSVRVGETQYF.

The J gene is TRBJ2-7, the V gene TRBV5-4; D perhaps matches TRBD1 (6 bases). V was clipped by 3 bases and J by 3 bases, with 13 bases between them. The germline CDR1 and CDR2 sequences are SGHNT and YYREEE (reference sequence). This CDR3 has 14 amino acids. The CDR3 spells CASSSAGTNYEQYF. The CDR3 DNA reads TGTGCCAGCAGCTCGGCAGGGACAAACTACGAGCAGTACTTC.

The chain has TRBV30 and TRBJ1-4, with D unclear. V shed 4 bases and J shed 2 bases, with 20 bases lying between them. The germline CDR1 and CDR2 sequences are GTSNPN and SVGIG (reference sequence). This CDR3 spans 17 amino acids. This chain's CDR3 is CAWMPLTRLTTNEKLFF. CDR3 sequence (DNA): TGTGCCTGGATGCCACTGACCCGTCTCACCACTAATGAAAAACTGTTTTTT.

The CDR3 sequence: CASKERTGLTGELFF. CDR3 sequence (DNA): TGCGCCAGCAAAGAGAGGACAGGACTCACCGGGGAGCTGTTTTTT. The chain uses TRBV5-1 and TRBJ2-2; 7 bases agree with TRBD1. Germline assignment: CDR1 SGHRS and CDR2 YFSETQ. V was pared by 6 bases and J by 4 bases, with 9 bases of the junction left unmatched. This CDR3 spans 15 amino acids.

The CDR3 spells CASSSSLLGYGYTF. For the CDR3, the DNA is TGTGCCAGCAGCTCGTCTCTCCTCGGCTATGGCTACACCTTC. V is TRBV5-8 and J is TRBJ1-2; D call uncertain. Germline values: CDR1 SGHTS, CDR2 YDEGEE. V was shortened by 3 bases and J by 4 bases, with 13 bases between the two germline ends. CDR3 length equals 14 residues. The full variable domain, completed using reference TRBV5-8 and TRBJ1-2, is EAGVTQSPTHLIKTRGQQATLRCSPISGHTSVYWYQQALGLGLQFLLWYDEGEERNRGNFPPRFSGRQFPNYSSELNVNALELEDSALYLCASSSSLLGYGYTFGSGTRLTVV.

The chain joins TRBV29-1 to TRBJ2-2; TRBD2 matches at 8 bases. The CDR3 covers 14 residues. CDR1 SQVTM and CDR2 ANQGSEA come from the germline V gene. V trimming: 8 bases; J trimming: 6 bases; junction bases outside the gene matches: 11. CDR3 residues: CSCEPGLGAGELFF. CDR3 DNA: TGCAGCTGTGAGCCGGGACTAGGAGCCGGGGAGCTGTTTTTT.

The CDR3 DNA reads TGTGCCATCAGTGAGTCGAAGGGTTCCTATAATTCACCCCTCCACTTT. As protein: CAISESKGSYNSPLHF. The genes are TRBV10-3 and TRBJ1-6; D is unclear. Germline V gives CDR1 ENHRY, CDR2 SYGVKD. V was pared by 0 bases and J by 1 base, with 7 bases between. The CDR3 has 16 residues.

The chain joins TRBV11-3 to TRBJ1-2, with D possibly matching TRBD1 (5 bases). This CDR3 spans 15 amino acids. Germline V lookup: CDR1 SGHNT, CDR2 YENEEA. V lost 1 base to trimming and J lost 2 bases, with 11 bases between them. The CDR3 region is CASSLGQGFNYGYTF. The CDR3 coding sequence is TGTGCCAGCAGCTTAGGCCAGGGATTCAACTATGGCTACACCTTC.

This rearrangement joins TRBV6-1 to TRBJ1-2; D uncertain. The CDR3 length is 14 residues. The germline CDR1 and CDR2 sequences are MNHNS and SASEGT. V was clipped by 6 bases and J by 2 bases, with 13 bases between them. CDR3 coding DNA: TGTGCCAGCAGCGATTATTCTGGGAACTATGGCTACACCTTC. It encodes CASSDYSGNYGYTF.

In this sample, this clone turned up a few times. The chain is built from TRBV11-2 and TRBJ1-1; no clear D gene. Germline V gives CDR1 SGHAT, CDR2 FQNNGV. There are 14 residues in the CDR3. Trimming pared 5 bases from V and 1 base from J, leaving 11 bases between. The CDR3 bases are TGTGCCAGCAGCCCTACCCGGTCGAACACTGAAGCTTTCTTT. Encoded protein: CASSPTRSNTEAFF.

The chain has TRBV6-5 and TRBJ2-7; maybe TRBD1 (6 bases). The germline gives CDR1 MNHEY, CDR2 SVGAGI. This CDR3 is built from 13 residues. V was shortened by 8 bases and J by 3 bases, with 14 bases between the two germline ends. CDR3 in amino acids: CASAGVLGYEQYF. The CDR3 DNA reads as TGTGCCAGCGCAGGGGTTTTAGGCTACGAGCAGTACTTC.

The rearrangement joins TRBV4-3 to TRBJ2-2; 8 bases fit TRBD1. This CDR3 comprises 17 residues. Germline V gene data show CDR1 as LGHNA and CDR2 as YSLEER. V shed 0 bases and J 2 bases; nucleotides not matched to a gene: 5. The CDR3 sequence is CASSQDRQGANTGELFF. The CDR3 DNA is TGCGCCAGCAGCCAAGACAGGCAGGGGGCTAACACCGGGGAGCTGTTTTTT.

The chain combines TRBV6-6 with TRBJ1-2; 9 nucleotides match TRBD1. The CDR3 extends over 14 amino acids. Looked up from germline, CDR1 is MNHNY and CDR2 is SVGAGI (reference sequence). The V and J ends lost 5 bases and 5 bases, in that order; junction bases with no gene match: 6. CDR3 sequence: CASSTQGAGYGYTF. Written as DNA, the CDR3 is TGTGCCAGCAGTACACAGGGGGCGGGTTATGGCTACACCTTC.

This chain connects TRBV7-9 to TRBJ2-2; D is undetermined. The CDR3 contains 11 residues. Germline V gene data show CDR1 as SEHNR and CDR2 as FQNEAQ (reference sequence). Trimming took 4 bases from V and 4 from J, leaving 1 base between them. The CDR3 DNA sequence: TGTGCCAGCAGCTCCACCGGGGAGCTGTTTTTT. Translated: CASSSTGELFF.

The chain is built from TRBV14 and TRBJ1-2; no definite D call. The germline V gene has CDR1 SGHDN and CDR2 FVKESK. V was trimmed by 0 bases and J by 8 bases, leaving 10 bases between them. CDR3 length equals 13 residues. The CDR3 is CASSQESPRGYTF. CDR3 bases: TGTGCCAGCAGCCAAGAATCCCCCCGGGGCTACACCTTC.